This TCR beta chain is drawn from a study of post-analysis software for immune sequencing data. Study background: The study covered relapsing-remitting, secondary progressive and progressive-relapsing courses of multiple sclerosis.

Whole-study results and caveats: Significantly decreased normalized Chao1 diversity was recorded for multiple sclerosis patients relative to controls. Compared with controls, patients had more of roughly five TRBV segments, including TRBV5-6, TRBV5-1 and TRBV20-1.

Tagging with unique molecular identifiers was a feature of the TCR beta cDNA libraries. Around 500,000 cDNA molecules were obtained from around 1 to 10 million T cells. TCRdb re-derived calls from the PCR reads in MiXCR, one entry per CDR3 protein. The sample has 820,000 or so distinct CDR3 sequences, about 53% seen once. This clonotype was detected a few times. Its antigen is currently unknown. J lost 2 bases, V lost 4 bases, and 4 bases had no gene match. The CDR3 is made up of 15 amino acids. The V gene's germline CDR1 is SGHRS and CDR2 YFSETQ. The rearrangement joins TRBV5-1 to TRBJ2-3, with TRBD2 matching 10 bases. The clonotype originates from a girl aged 10 to 17 with multiple sclerosis. Sequencing input: blood. CDR3 sequence: CASSDLAGVTDTQYF. CDR3 nucleotides: TGCGCCAGCAGCGACCTAGCGGGAGTCACAGATACGCAGTATTTT.